The 25 T cell receptor beta chains given below trace back to one sample, sequenced in a study of CD8+ T cells in alopecia areata. Investigators isolated RNA and reverse transcribed it into cDNA to act as the sequencing template. The data were produced by immunoSEQ multiplex PCR, yet TCRdb's version contains in-frame clones alone and is incomplete. This sample has about 180,000 clones, with about 53% found just once. Described treatment: oral pan-JAK inhibitor, 5-10 mg twice daily. This sample comprised CD8+ T cells sorted from blood, obtained at week 24, from a patient treated with tofacitinib. The receptors were sampled from a human donor with alopecia areata.

The chain is built from TRBV4-3 and TRBJ2-7; D is undetermined. CDR1 and CDR2 (germline): LGHNA, YSLEER. V lost 1 base to trimming and J lost 7 bases, with 8 bases between them. The CDR3 consists of 12 residues. The CDR3 region has the DNA TGCGCCAGCAGCCAAGGGAAAGGAGAGCAGTACTTC. This translates into CASSQGKGEQYF.

The rearrangement joins TRBV5-1 to TRBJ1-1, with TRBD1 identical over 7 bases. This CDR3 is 15 amino acids long. V lost 2 bases and J lost 4; bases outside the gene matches: 8. Looked up from germline, CDR1 is SGHRS and CDR2 is YFSETQ. This chain's CDR3 is CASSFTGAASTEAFF. The CDR3 DNA reads as TGCGCCAGCAGCTTCACAGGGGCAGCTAGCACTGAAGCTTTCTTT.

This clone appeared a few times. Other DNA sequences in this sample translate to the same CDR3. The chain combines TRBV29-1 with TRBJ2-3; D remains ambiguous. This CDR3 spans 11 amino acids. CDR1 SQVTM and CDR2 ANQGSEA come from the germline V gene. V was clipped by 6 bases and J by 6 bases, with 10 bases between them. CDR3 residues: CSVDRSDTQYF. CDR3 in DNA: TGCAGCGTAGATCGGTCCGATACGCAGTATTTT.

The genes are TRBV15 and TRBJ2-1; unclear D gene. The germline gives CDR1 LNHNV, CDR2 YYDKDF (reference sequence). This CDR3 region has 16 residues. The germline V and J ends were trimmed by 3 bases and 0 bases, with 12 bases remaining between them. The CDR3 region has the DNA TGTGCCACCAGCAGTTTTACTTCAGGCTCCTACAATGAGCAGTTCTTC. It translates to CATSSFTSGSYNEQFF.

The rearrangement uses TRBV6-6 and TRBJ2-5, with D tentatively TRBD2 (6 bases). The length of the CDR3 is 13 residues. The germline V gene encodes CDR1 MNHNY and CDR2 SVGAGI (reference sequence). V dropped 5 bases and J dropped 5 bases, with 12 bases sitting between them. CDR3 nucleotides: TGTGCCAGCAGTGTCGGGGGAATGGAGACCCAGTACTTC. This sequence encodes CASSVGGMETQYF.

Worth noting for this clone: Within the sample, other DNA sequences also encode this same CDR3. The V and J genes are TRBV4-3 and TRBJ2-7, with TRBD1 matching over 8 bases. The CDR3 extends over 15 amino acids. With V trimmed by 1 base and J by 0 bases, 2 bases remained unmatched. The germline V gene encodes CDR1 LGHNA and CDR2 YSLEER. Here the CDR3 DNA reads TGCGCCAGCAGCCAAGGGACAGGGAACTCCTACGAGCAGTACTTC. Protein: CASSQGTGNSYEQYF.

This clone was seen more than once but under ten times. The gene calls are TRBV14 and TRBJ2-5; D unresolved. The V and J ends lost 2 bases and 5 bases respectively, with 18 bases between them. Germline CDR1 SGHDN, CDR2 FVKESK. The CDR3 consists of 16 residues. This CDR3 is CASSQKTLSYGETQYF. The CDR3 DNA follows: TGTGCCAGCAGCCAAAAAACTCTCTCTTACGGCGAGACCCAGTACTTC.

The rearrangement joins TRBV11-2 to TRBJ1-1, with TRBD1 identical over 7 bases. Germline V gene sequence: CDR1 SGHAT, CDR2 FQNNGV. Unmatched junction bases numbered 9, after V lost 5 bases and J lost 3 bases. CDR3 length: 15 amino acids. CDR3 in DNA: TGTGCCAGCAGCCCTGGGGACAGAGGATACACTGAAGCTTTCTTT. Translation gives CASSPGDRGYTEAFF. Complete variable domain (other parts from reference TRBV11-2 and TRBJ1-1): EAGVAQSPRYKIIEKRQSVAFWCNPISGHATLYWYQQILGQGPKLLIQFQNNGVVDDSQLPKDRFSAERLKGVDSTLKIQPAKLEDSAVYLCASSPGDRGYTEAFFGQGTRLTVV.

The rearrangement links TRBV4-1 to TRBJ1-2; D gene unclear. The CDR3 loop spans 12 amino acids. The V end was cut by 7 bases, the J end by 2 bases, with 8 bases between. CDR1 is MGHRA, CDR2 YSYEKL, per germline. In nucleotides, the CDR3 is TGCGCCAGCACCGACAACAACTATGGCTACACCTTC. It yields the protein CASTDNNYGYTF.

V usage is TRBV13 and J usage is TRBJ2-7; 8 nucleotides line up with TRBD1. The germline gives CDR1 PRHDT, CDR2 FYEKMQ (reference sequence). J was trimmed by 3 bases and V by 3 bases; bases with no gene match: 7. The CDR3 is 15 amino acids. CDR3: CASSLGSGGYYEQYF. CDR3 bases: TGTGCCAGCAGCTTGGGGTCAGGGGGCTACTACGAGCAGTACTTC.

The CDR3 region has the DNA TGTGCCAGCGGACCTCAGGGTAACTACGAGCAGTACTTC. Translating it yields CASGPQGNYEQYF. The chain carries TRBV25-1 and TRBJ2-7; D possibly corresponds to TRBD1 (5 bases). CDR3 length equals 13 residues. V was clipped by 8 bases and J by 3 bases, with 14 bases between them. Germline loops: CDR1 MGHDK, CDR2 SYGVNS.

This chain joins TRBV29-1 and TRBJ1-4; a possible D gene is TRBD1 (6 bases). The CDR3 sequence is 16 residues long. Germline CDR1 reads SQVTM; CDR2 reads ANQGSEA. V gave up 6 bases and J gave up 0 bases, with 17 bases separating them. CDR3 nucleotide sequence: TGCAGCGTGCGGATGGACAGACCGGCAACTAATGAAAAACTGTTTTTT. Protein product: CSVRMDRPATNEKLFF.

The genes are TRBV27 and TRBJ2-7; D not resolved. The CDR3 spans 14 residues. Per germline, CDR1 MNHEY and CDR2 SMNVEV (reference sequence). V was clipped by 3 bases and J by 4 bases, with 13 bases between them. Here the CDR3 reads CASSFGRSAYEQYF. In DNA form, the CDR3 reads TGTGCCAGCAGTTTCGGCCGATCGGCTTACGAGCAGTACTTC.

The chain links TRBV5-6 to TRBJ1-3; D ambiguous. There are 13 residues in the CDR3. Germline V CDR1 and CDR2: SGHDT, YYEEEE. V lost 8 bases to trimming and J lost 0 bases, with 9 bases between them. The CDR3 DNA reads TGTGCCAGTAGCCCCTACTCTGGAAACACCATATATTTT. Amino acids: CASSPYSGNTIYF. The variable domain in full, completed from reference TRBV5-6 and TRBJ1-3, reads DAGVTQSPTHLIKTRGQQVTLRCSPKSGHDTVSWYQQALGQGPQFIFQYYEEEERQRGNFPDRFSGHQFPNYSSELNVNALLLGDSALYLCASSPYSGNTIYFGEGSWLTVV.

In this sample, this clone turned up a few times. The chain has TRBV15 and TRBJ2-1; possible D gene TRBD2, 6 bases. The CDR3 is 14 residues long. V was cut by 7 bases and J by 5 bases, with 15 bases left in between. Germline V CDR1 and CDR2: LNHNV, YYDKDF (reference sequence). The CDR3 here is CATIGTEANNEQFF. CDR3 nucleotide sequence: TGTGCCACCATCGGGACTGAGGCAAACAATGAGCAGTTCTTC. Supplemented by reference TRBV15 and TRBJ2-1, the full variable domain reads DAMVIQNPRYQVTQFGKPVTLSCSQTLNHNVMYWYQQKSSQAPKLLFHYYDKDFNNEADTPDNFQSRRPNTSFCFLDIRSPGLGDTAMYLCATIGTEANNEQFFGPGTRLTVL.

The gene calls are TRBV27 and TRBJ1-5; the D is unclear. Trimming took 0 bases from V and 5 from J, leaving 11 bases between them. Germline V gives CDR1 MNHEY, CDR2 SMNVEV (reference sequence). The CDR3 totals 15 residues. CDR3 sequence reads: CASSLSEDGHQPQHF. The CDR3 DNA follows: TGTGCCAGCAGTTTATCGGAGGACGGTCATCAGCCCCAGCATTTT.

This chain uses TRBV7-2 with TRBJ2-1; 13 bases line up with TRBD2. The CDR3 is made up of 18 amino acids. Trimming at V came to 5 bases and at J to 0 bases, leaving 7 bases not matched to a gene. CDR1 SGHTA and CDR2 FQGNSA come from the germline V gene. CDR3 region: CASSPGLAGRLSYNEQFF. The DNA of the CDR3 is TGTGCCAGCAGCCCGGGACTAGCGGGGCGCCTCTCCTACAATGAGCAGTTCTTC.

This clone was observed a handful of times. The chain recombines TRBV5-4 with TRBJ2-7, with TRBD1 matching over 8 bases. This CDR3 contains 12 residues. With 4 bases clipped from V and 6 bases from J, the junction kept 3 bases outside the gene matches. Germline V gene data show CDR1 as SGHNT and CDR2 as YYREEE (reference sequence). The CDR3 bases are TGTGCCAGCAGCCCGGACAGGGTCGAGCAGTACTTC. Amino acid sequence: CASSPDRVEQYF.

The sample holds a few counts of this clone. This chain links TRBV25-1 with TRBJ1-2; D is ambiguous. Trimming removed 3 bases at V and 6 bases at J, with 8 bases between. Looked up from germline, CDR1 is MGHDK and CDR2 is SYGVNS. This CDR3 contains 12 residues. CDR3 nucleotides: TGTGCCAGCAGTGAGAGTACACATGGCTACACCTTC. It translates to CASSESTHGYTF.

The chain carries TRBV10-3 and TRBJ2-1; D remains ambiguous. CDR3 length: 12 amino acids. V was shortened by 5 bases and J by 10 bases, with 12 bases between the two germline ends. Germline V gene lookup returns CDR1 ENHRY and CDR2 SYGVKD. CDR3 in amino acids: CAISNDGFEQFF. The CDR3 DNA sequence: TGTGCCATCAGTAACGACGGGTTCGAGCAGTTCTTC.

The chain is built from TRBV7-8 and TRBJ2-5, with D tentatively TRBD2 (6 bases). V was trimmed by 5 bases and J by 5 bases, leaving 18 bases between them. The germline CDR1 and CDR2 sequences are SGHVS and FQNEAQ. The CDR3 totals 15 residues. CDR3 amino acids: CASSPGLGEGETQYF. CDR3 in DNA: TGTGCCAGCAGCCCGGGACTTGGCGAAGGGGAGACCCAGTACTTC.

V is TRBV6-5 and J is TRBJ2-7; D could derive from TRBD1 or TRBD2 (5 bases each). There are 16 residues in the CDR3. Germline assignment: CDR1 MNHEY and CDR2 SVGAGI. V gave up 0 bases and J gave up 2 bases, with 14 bases separating them. This CDR3 is CASSYSVGETTYEQYF. The CDR3 nucleotides read TGTGCCAGCAGTTACTCGGTGGGGGAAACAACCTACGAGCAGTACTTC.

This chain links TRBV19 with TRBJ2-1; possible D gene TRBD1, 5 bases. The CDR3 consists of 12 residues. The germline CDR1 and CDR2 sequences are LNHDA and SQIVND (reference sequence). V lost 1 base, J lost 9 bases, and 7 bases lay in between. The CDR3 DNA is TGTGCCAGTAGTATAGGGGGCCCTGAGCAGTTCTTC. Translating gives CASSIGGPEQFF.

V is TRBV12-5 and J is TRBJ1-2; 9 nucleotides match TRBD1. Germline assignment: CDR1 LGHNT and CDR2 FRNRAP. There are 15 residues in the CDR3. Unmatched junction bases numbered 7, after V lost 2 bases and J lost 6 bases. CDR3 region: CASGLTPGTGNGYTF. In DNA, the CDR3 is TGTGCTAGTGGTTTGACTCCCGGGACAGGGAATGGCTACACCTTC.

This chain links TRBV2 with TRBJ2-3, with TRBD1 matching 10 bases. V lost 4 bases to trimming and J lost 2 bases; unmatched junction nucleotides: 6. Per the germline V gene, CDR1 is SNHLY and CDR2 is FYNNEI. The CDR3 contains 16 residues. CDR3 in DNA: TGTGCCAGCAGTGGACCGGGACAGGGGACCACAGATACGCAGTATTTT. Its translation: CASSGPGQGTTDTQYF.